This is a list of T cell receptor beta chains from one sample in a study of blood T cell repertoires in COVID-19. Using immunoSEQ multiplex PCR, the repertoire was profiled, and TCRdb retains in-frame clones only, with some absent. The sample consists of about 300,000 clones, just under 90% of them appearing once. Sequenced material: peripheral blood. These receptors all come from a woman aged 30 to 39 with COVID-19, enrolled during active disease. CDR3s include the opening cysteine and the closing phenylalanine or tryptophan. A D gene is named only where the DNA matches it firmly. Size is omitted from some rows. Given values are once, few, many or a class for expanded clones.

d_gene: NA; abundance: NA; j_gene: TRBJ2-7; v_gene: TRBV7-8; CDR3nt: TGTGCCAGCAGCCCCCTGTCGGCGGGGGCCACCTACGAGCAGTACTTC; CDR3aa: CASSPLSAGATYEQYF
d_gene: TRBD1; abundance: NA; j_gene: TRBJ2-2; v_gene: TRBV2; CDR3nt: TGTGCCAGCAGGGACAGGAGGAACACCGGGGAGCTGTTTTTT; CDR3aa: CASRDRRNTGELFF
d_gene: TRBD1; abundance: NA; j_gene: TRBJ2-5; v_gene: TRBV3-1/TRBV3-2; CDR3nt: TGTGCCAGCAGCCGAAAGGGCGGAGGCCAGGGGGCCCAGTACTTC; CDR3aa: CASSRKGGGQGAQYF
d_gene: NA; abundance: NA; j_gene: TRBJ2-1; v_gene: TRBV7-3; CDR3nt: TGTGCCAGCAGCTTAAGCGGGGGCCAAAACAATGAGCAGTTCTTC; CDR3aa: CASSLSGGQNNEQFF
d_gene: TRBD1; abundance: NA; j_gene: TRBJ1-6; v_gene: TRBV27; CDR3nt: TGTGCCAGCAGTTCAACCCCGGGACAGCTAAGCTCCTATAATTCACCCCTCCACTTT; CDR3aa: CASSSTPGQLSSYNSPLHF
d_gene: NA; abundance: once; j_gene: TRBJ1-5; v_gene: TRBV18; CDR3nt: TGTGCCAGCTCACCACGGCAGAATAGCAATCAGCCCCAGCATTTT; CDR3aa: CASSPRQNSNQPQHF
d_gene: TRBD1; abundance: NA; j_gene: TRBJ1-5; v_gene: TRBV4-1; CDR3nt: TGCGCCAGCAGCCAAGTATCCGGGGCAGACAGGGCCCAGCATTTT; CDR3aa: CASSQVSGADRAQHF
d_gene: TRBD2; abundance: NA; j_gene: TRBJ2-7; v_gene: TRBV19; CDR3nt: TGTGCCAGTAGTATTAGCGGGGGGCTCTACGAGCAGTACTTC; CDR3aa: CASSISGGLYEQYF
d_gene: TRBD1; abundance: NA; j_gene: TRBJ1-5; v_gene: TRBV7-6; CDR3nt: TGTGCCAGCAGCCCCGGACAGGGGCTTAGCAATCAGCCCCAGCATTTT; CDR3aa: CASSPGQGLSNQPQHF
d_gene: NA; abundance: NA; j_gene: TRBJ1-5; v_gene: TRBV7-9; CDR3nt: TGTGCCAGCAGCTTAGAGCAGGGTAGATTCAATCAGCCCCAGCATTTT; CDR3aa: CASSLEQGRFNQPQHF
d_gene: TRBD2; abundance: few; j_gene: TRBJ2-3; v_gene: TRBV28; CDR3nt: TGTGCCAGCAGAGGGGAACTAGCGGGGGCCGTCACAGATACGCAGTATTTT; CDR3aa: CASRGELAGAVTDTQYF
d_gene: TRBD1; abundance: few; j_gene: TRBJ1-1; v_gene: TRBV28; CDR3nt: TGTGCCAGCAGTGGGTCGACAGGGACGAACACTGAAGCTTTCTTT; CDR3aa: CASSGSTGTNTEAFF
d_gene: NA; abundance: few; j_gene: TRBJ1-2; v_gene: TRBV5-4; CDR3nt: TGTGCCAGCAGCGCAGGACACGAAATATACTATGGCTACACCTTC; CDR3aa: CASSAGHEIYYGYTF
d_gene: NA; abundance: NA; j_gene: TRBJ2-3; v_gene: TRBV29-1; CDR3nt: TGCAGCGTGAGTCCTAGCACAGATACGCAGTATTTT; CDR3aa: CSVSPSTDTQYF
d_gene: NA; abundance: NA; j_gene: TRBJ2-4; v_gene: TRBV7-9; CDR3nt: TGTGCCAGCAGTTCAAACCCGGGACTACCAAGGGGGGGAAACATTCAGTACTTC; CDR3aa: CASSSNPGLPRGGNIQYF
d_gene: TRBD2; abundance: NA; j_gene: TRBJ2-3; v_gene: TRBV5-4; CDR3nt: TGTGCCAGCAGCCCGGGACTAGCGGGGACCACAGATACGCAGTATTTT; CDR3aa: CASSPGLAGTTDTQYF
d_gene: TRBD1; abundance: NA; j_gene: TRBJ1-5; v_gene: TRBV4-2; CDR3nt: TGTGCCAGCAGCCAAGAGGGACAGTACAATCAGCCCCAGCATTTT; CDR3aa: CASSQEGQYNQPQHF
d_gene: NA; abundance: NA; j_gene: TRBJ2-1; v_gene: TRBV6-5; CDR3nt: TGTGCCAGCAGGCTACTTGGGGCTGAGCAGTTCTTC; CDR3aa: CASRLLGAEQFF
d_gene: TRBD1; abundance: NA; j_gene: TRBJ2-2; v_gene: TRBV19; CDR3nt: TGTGCCAGTAGTCCGCAGGGGGCGAACACCGGGGAGCTGTTTTTT; CDR3aa: CASSPQGANTGELFF
d_gene: TRBD1; abundance: NA; j_gene: TRBJ1-2; v_gene: TRBV2; CDR3nt: TGTGCCAGCAACTGGGACAGAAATGTGGAGGGCTACACCTTC; CDR3aa: CASNWDRNVEGYTF
d_gene: NA; abundance: NA; j_gene: TRBJ2-7; v_gene: TRBV29-1; CDR3nt: TGCAGCGCCCTCAGGGGCGAGCAGTACTTC; CDR3aa: CSALRGEQYF
d_gene: TRBD1; abundance: NA; j_gene: TRBJ1-1; v_gene: TRBV5-1; CDR3nt: TGCGCCAGCAGCTTTCGGACAGGGGGCAACACTGAAGCTTTCTTT; CDR3aa: CASSFRTGGNTEAFF
d_gene: TRBD2; abundance: NA; j_gene: TRBJ2-1; v_gene: TRBV3-1/TRBV3-2; CDR3nt: TGTGCCAGCAGCCCTGGGGCAAGCGGGGTTTACAATGAGCAGTTCTTC; CDR3aa: CASSPGASGVYNEQFF
d_gene: NA; abundance: NA; j_gene: TRBJ2-3; v_gene: TRBV29-1; CDR3nt: TGCAGCGTTGAAGATGGTGCTTTCAGGGAGGCAGATACGCAGTATTTT; CDR3aa: CSVEDGAFREADTQYF
d_gene: TRBD1; abundance: once; j_gene: TRBJ1-2; v_gene: TRBV4-1; CDR3nt: TGCGCCAGCACCCAAGCCCGGGACAGCTATGGCTACACCTTC; CDR3aa: CASTQARDSYGYTF
d_gene: TRBD1; abundance: once; j_gene: TRBJ2-7; v_gene: TRBV4-1; CDR3nt: TGCGCCAGCAGCCAAGACCCCGGGACAGGGGACTCCTACGAGCAGTACTTC; CDR3aa: CASSQDPGTGDSYEQYF
d_gene: TRBD1; abundance: NA; j_gene: TRBJ1-4; v_gene: TRBV9; CDR3nt: TGTGCCAGCAGCGAAACAGGGGCAACTAATGAAAAACTGTTTTTT; CDR3aa: CASSETGATNEKLFF
d_gene: TRBD1; abundance: once; j_gene: TRBJ1-1; v_gene: TRBV7-2; CDR3nt: TGTGCCAGCAGCTTCTCAGGACAGGGGCAGACTGAAGCTTTCTTT; CDR3aa: CASSFSGQGQTEAFF
d_gene: TRBD1; abundance: once; j_gene: TRBJ2-1; v_gene: TRBV24-1; CDR3nt: TGTGCCACCAGTGAACGCCGAACAGGGGGACATGAGCAGTTCTTC; CDR3aa: CATSERRTGGHEQFF
d_gene: NA; abundance: NA; j_gene: TRBJ2-1; v_gene: TRBV28; CDR3nt: TGTGCCAGCAGTTTCCGCGGTTGGTACAATGAGCAGTTCTTC; CDR3aa: CASSFRGWYNEQFF
d_gene: TRBD2; abundance: NA; j_gene: TRBJ2-3; v_gene: TRBV27; CDR3nt: TGTGCCAGCAGTTTTATAGCGGGGGGTAGCACAGATACGCAGTATTTT; CDR3aa: CASSFIAGGSTDTQYF
d_gene: NA; abundance: NA; j_gene: TRBJ2-5; v_gene: TRBV7-6; CDR3nt: TGTGCCAGCAGCCCGCTAGCGACAGAGACCCAGTACTTC; CDR3aa: CASSPLATETQYF
d_gene: NA; abundance: NA; j_gene: TRBJ2-7; v_gene: TRBV6-2/TRBV6-3; CDR3nt: TGTGCCAGCAGCTCCGCCGGAGAGGCCTACGAGCAGTACTTC; CDR3aa: CASSSAGEAYEQYF
d_gene: NA; abundance: NA; j_gene: TRBJ2-1; v_gene: TRBV6-1; CDR3nt: TGTGCCAGCAGGGAACTAGCTGTGTACGGTTACAATGAGCAGTTCTTC; CDR3aa: CASRELAVYGYNEQFF
d_gene: TRBD1; abundance: NA; j_gene: TRBJ1-2; v_gene: TRBV5-1; CDR3nt: TGCGCCAGCAGCCCGGACAGGGGGCAAGATGGCTACACCTTC; CDR3aa: CASSPDRGQDGYTF
d_gene: TRBD1; abundance: NA; j_gene: TRBJ1-5; v_gene: TRBV15; CDR3nt: TGTGCCACCAGCAGAGATTTCGGACAGGACAATCAGCCCCAGCATTTT; CDR3aa: CATSRDFGQDNQPQHF
d_gene: NA; abundance: NA; j_gene: TRBJ2-1; v_gene: TRBV7-9; CDR3nt: TGTGCCAGCAGCTTAGGACTGGGCTACAATGAGCAGTTCTTC; CDR3aa: CASSLGLGYNEQFF
d_gene: NA; abundance: once; j_gene: TRBJ2-7; v_gene: TRBV11-3; CDR3nt: TGTGCCAGCGGGGCTGTTGTGAGGAGCTCCTACGAGCAGTACTTC; CDR3aa: CASGAVVRSSYEQYF
d_gene: TRBD1; abundance: NA; j_gene: TRBJ1-1; v_gene: TRBV28; CDR3nt: TGTGCCAGCAGTTTACGGGGGACAGGGGTCACTGAAGCTTTCTTT; CDR3aa: CASSLRGTGVTEAFF
d_gene: NA; abundance: NA; j_gene: TRBJ1-5; v_gene: TRBV2; CDR3nt: TGTGCCAGCAAGGAGTTTAGCAATCAGCCCCAGCATTTT; CDR3aa: CASKEFSNQPQHF